This record looks at one TCR beta chain sequence and its context. Its antigen is unidentified. This sample is drawn from a study of blood T cells in healthy people across ages. The study, taken as a whole, reports: Unsorted PBMC input precluded a conclusive naive versus antigen-experienced comparison. Strongly correlated with naive T cell percentage was TCR beta diversity.

Primed by a sample-barcoded 5' primer and a J-beta primer mix, a second PCR proceeded for 7 to 11 cycles. TCRdb independently ran MiXCR on the 5' RACE reads; one entry per CDR3 protein. The sample has about 1.5 million distinct CDR3 sequences, about 42% seen once. Per individual sample, total RNA of at least 5.5 micrograms was extracted. This TCR was sampled from a woman under 30 in good health. The specimen was blood.

This CDR3 is CASSSSRRHLTYEQYF. The DNA for the CDR3 is TGTGCCAGCAGTTCCTCCCGGAGGCACCTTACCTACGAGCAGTACTTC. J is TRBJ2-7 and V is TRBV11-2; maybe TRBD2 (5 bases). Germline V CDR1 and CDR2: SGHAT, FQNNGV. This CDR3 contains 16 residues. V was shortened by 6 bases and J by 2 bases, with 20 bases between the two germline ends.